These 32 T cell receptor beta chains were sequenced from one sample in a study of cytomegalovirus exposure and HLA in healthy donors. The protocol was immunoSEQ multiplex PCR, while the TCRdb copy is restricted to in-frame clones and leaves out a portion. The sample includes 250,000 or so clones, 85% to 90% seen only once; the top ten take less than 3%. The source material was PBMCs. The receptors shown here come from a man in his late teens or twenties in good health and CMV-seronegative.

V usage is TRBV7-8 and J usage is TRBJ2-3; tentatively, D is TRBD1 (6 bases). Trimming cost V 1 base and J 2 bases, with 13 bases left between them. The germline V gene encodes CDR1 SGHVS and CDR2 FQNEAQ. The CDR3 sequence is 16 residues long. CDR3 DNA: TGTGCCAGCAGCTTAGAATCGACAGGACCCACAGATACGCAGTATTTT. This gives the protein CASSLESTGPTDTQYF.

Here the CDR3 reads CSVDRVEDTQYF. In DNA, the CDR3 is TGCAGCGTTGACAGGGTGGAGGATACGCAGTATTTT. V gene TRBV29-1 combines with J gene TRBJ2-3; D may be TRBD1 (5 bases). Germline loops: CDR1 SQVTM, CDR2 ANQGSEA. CDR3 length: 12 amino acids. V was trimmed by 3 bases and J by 6 bases, leaving 10 bases between them.

The rearrangement joins TRBV4-3 to TRBJ1-3; D gene uncertain. The CDR3 contains 16 residues. CDR1 LGHNA and CDR2 YSLEER come from the germline V gene. V lost 0 bases to trimming and J lost 4 bases, with 13 bases between them. The CDR3 loop is CASSQDGGRSGNTIYF. The CDR3 DNA follows: TGCGCCAGCAGCCAAGATGGAGGCCGGTCGGGAAACACCATATATTTT.

This clone was counted only a few times. Distinct nucleotide sequences in the sample also encode this CDR3. The chain is built from TRBV20-1 and TRBJ2-7; no definite D call. The V and J ends lost 6 bases and 6 bases respectively, with 9 bases between them. The CDR3 contains 10 residues. CDR1 and CDR2 from the germline V gene are DFQATT and SNEGSKA (reference sequence). CDR3 nucleotides: TGCAGTGCGGAGAGAGGCGAGCAGTACTTC. Encoded protein: CSAERGEQYF.

The chain uses TRBV19 and TRBJ1-2; TRBD1 might be the D (5 bases). Trimming shortened V by 5 bases and J by 6 bases, and 16 bases separated the two germline ends. The CDR3 length is 14 residues. CDR1 is LNHDA and CDR2 is SQIVND in the germline V gene (reference sequence). Written as DNA, the CDR3 is TGTGCCAGTAGTGCCTCCCAGAGGACAAATGGCTACACCTTC. This encodes CASSASQRTNGYTF. Filled out from reference TRBV19 and TRBJ1-2, the complete variable domain reads DGGITQSPKYLFRKEGQNVTLSCEQNLNHDAMYWYRQDPGQGLRLIYYSQIVNDFQKGDIAEGYSVSREKKESFPLTVTSAQKNPTAFYLCASSASQRTNGYTFGSGTRLTVV.

The CDR3 DNA reads TGTGCCAGCAGTGAGACAGGGGATGGCTACACCTTC. Amino acids: CASSETGDGYTF. The chain carries TRBV2 and TRBJ1-2; 8 nucleotides match TRBD1. Unmatched junction bases numbered 0, after V lost 3 bases and J lost 6 bases. The CDR3 length is 12 residues. CDR1 is SNHLY and CDR2 is FYNNEI in the germline V gene.

This clone was picked up one time. The rearrangement links TRBV2 to TRBJ1-1, with D hard to call. The CDR3 totals 14 residues. The V gene's germline CDR1 is SNHLY and CDR2 FYNNEI. V was pared by 6 bases and J by 0 bases, with 11 bases between. In DNA form, the CDR3 reads TGTGCCAGCAGGAGGGATTCCTTGAACACTGAAGCTTTCTTT. This sequence encodes CASRRDSLNTEAFF. The entire variable domain, with the rest obtained from reference TRBV2 and TRBJ1-1, is as follows: EPEVTQTPSHQVTQMGQEVILRCVPISNHLYFYWYRQILGQKVEFLVSFYNNEISEKSEIFDDQFSVERPDGSNFTLKIRSTKLEDSAMYFCASRRDSLNTEAFFGQGTRLTVV.

The V and J genes are TRBV6-1 and TRBJ2-2; 7 bases are a match to TRBD1. The length of the CDR3 is 15 residues. V trimming: 6 bases; J trimming: 6 bases; junction bases outside the gene matches: 10. Germline assignment: CDR1 MNHNS and CDR2 SASEGT. As DNA, the CDR3 is TGTGCCAGCAGGGATTACAGGGGTCGGGCCGGGGAGCTGTTTTTT. This translates into CASRDYRGRAGELFF.

V is TRBV4-1 and J is TRBJ2-1; 7 bases match TRBD2. CDR1 is MGHRA and CDR2 is YSYEKL in the germline V gene. The junction had 8 bases not matched to a gene; V was cut back by 2 bases and J by 7 bases. The CDR3 consists of 15 residues. The CDR3 is CASSQLGGSRNEQFF. The CDR3 DNA reads TGCGCCAGCAGCCAACTCGGCGGGAGTAGGAATGAGCAGTTCTTC.

The rearrangement joins TRBV4-2 to TRBJ2-1; D is ambiguous. The CDR3 is 15 residues long. The V and J ends lost 0 bases and 5 bases respectively, with 11 bases between them. From germline, CDR1 is LGHNA and CDR2 YNFKEQ. The CDR3 is CASSQDLRHNNEQFF. CDR3 DNA: TGTGCCAGCAGCCAAGATCTTAGACACAACAATGAGCAGTTCTTC.

J is TRBJ1-3 and V is TRBV12-2; the DNA was not used to check the table's D call, TRBD1. TRBV12-2 is described as a pseudogene. CDR3 size: 12 residues. DNA of the CDR3: TGTGCAAGTCGCTTAGCCGGGACAACGAAGTATTTT. Amino acid sequence: CASRLAGTTKYF.

This clone was seen a handful of times. The chain is built from TRBV19 and TRBJ2-1; 9 bases fit TRBD1. The V gene end was trimmed by 4 bases and the J gene end by 4 bases; junction bases not matched to a gene: 2. The CDR3 contains 14 residues. The germline gives CDR1 LNHDA, CDR2 SQIVND (reference sequence). CDR3 amino acids: CASSNDRGYNEQFF. CDR3 DNA: TGTGCCAGTAGTAATGACAGGGGGTACAATGAGCAGTTCTTC. The whole variable domain, remainder taken from reference TRBV19 and TRBJ2-1, is DGGITQSPKYLFRKEGQNVTLSCEQNLNHDAMYWYRQDPGQGLRLIYYSQIVNDFQKGDIAEGYSVSREKKESFPLTVTSAQKNPTAFYLCASSNDRGYNEQFFGPGTRLTVL.

This clone was seen more than once but under ten times. The sample holds other DNA sequences that translate to the same CDR3. This rearrangement joins TRBV5-1 to TRBJ1-5; tentatively, D is TRBD1 (6 bases). The CDR3 loop spans 14 amino acids. Trimming shortened V by 4 bases and J by 2 bases, and 10 bases separated the two germline ends. Germline lookup yields CDR1 SGHRS and CDR2 YFSETQ. In DNA, the CDR3 is TGCGCCAGCAGCGATTCAGGGGGCAATCAGCCCCAGCATTTT. Its translation: CASSDSGGNQPQHF.

The chain carries TRBV7-9 and TRBJ2-1; no definite D call. CDR1 and CDR2 (germline): SEHNR, FQNEAQ (reference sequence). Trimming stripped 8 bases from V and 3 bases from J, with 8 bases between. This CDR3 is built from 12 residues. The CDR3: CASRSSYNEQFF. As DNA, the CDR3 is TGTGCCAGCCGGAGTAGCTACAATGAGCAGTTCTTC.

CDR3 loop: CASSPLDRNTEAFF. CDR3 nucleotide sequence: TGTGCCAGCAGCCCCCTTGACAGGAACACTGAAGCTTTCTTT. This chain links TRBV7-9 with TRBJ1-1; D possibly corresponds to TRBD1 (5 bases). This CDR3 spans 14 amino acids. Germline loops: CDR1 SEHNR, CDR2 FQNEAQ (reference sequence). Trimming removed 5 bases at V and 1 base at J, with 11 bases between.

The chain has TRBV27 and TRBJ2-7, with 15 bases matching TRBD2. The V segment lost 6 bases and the J segment 6 bases; nucleotides outside the gene matches: 6. Germline CDR1 reads MNHEY; CDR2 reads SMNVEV (reference sequence). This CDR3 is built from 15 residues. DNA for the CDR3: TGTGCCAGCAGCCCAGGACTAGCGGGAGGGGGCGAGCAGTACTTC. Translated: CASSPGLAGGGEQYF.

V and J are TRBV28 and TRBJ2-1; TRBD2 matches at 8 bases. There are 17 residues in the CDR3. CDR1 and CDR2 from the germline V gene are MDHEN and SYDVKM. Trimming at V came to 7 bases and at J to 0 bases, leaving 11 bases not matched to a gene. CDR3 protein: CASTGAGAPSSYNEQFF. CDR3 coding DNA: TGTGCCAGCACGGGAGCGGGAGCTCCGAGCTCCTACAATGAGCAGTTCTTC. The full variable domain, with the rest looked up from reference TRBV28 and TRBJ2-1, is DVKVTQSSRYLVKRTGEKVFLECVQDMDHENMFWYRQDPGLGLRLIYFSYDVKMKEKGDIPEGYSVSREKKERFSLILESASTNQTSMYLCASTGAGAPSSYNEQFFGPGTRLTVL.

The rearrangement joins TRBV19 to TRBJ2-1; 7 bases match TRBD1. Germline V gives CDR1 LNHDA, CDR2 SQIVND (reference sequence). The CDR3 runs 15 residues. With V trimmed by 3 bases and J by 6 bases, 8 bases remained unmatched. The CDR3 is CASSIIGQAANEQFF. In DNA form, the CDR3 reads TGTGCCAGTAGTATTATCGGACAGGCTGCCAATGAGCAGTTCTTC.

The CDR3 DNA reads TGTGCTAGTGGTCCTGGACTAGACAACGAGCAGTACTTC. Protein: CASGPGLDNEQYF. The V and J genes are TRBV12-5 and TRBJ2-7; 7 bases map to TRBD2. Germline V gene lookup returns CDR1 LGHNT and CDR2 FRNRAP. V gave up 5 bases and J gave up 5 bases; unmatched junction bases: 6. This CDR3 contains 13 residues.

This chain links TRBV19 with TRBJ1-6; 9 nucleotides align to TRBD1. The ends lost 9 bases at V and 9 bases at J; junction bases unmatched: 9. This CDR3 contains 14 residues. The germline CDR1 and CDR2 sequences are LNHDA and SQIVND (reference sequence). The CDR3 bases are TGTGCCAGCCGAAGGGACAGGGACGTTTCACCCCTCCACTTT. Translating gives CASRRDRDVSPLHF.

In the case of this clone: Other DNA sequences from this sample encode an identical CDR3 as well. The chain combines TRBV7-2 with TRBJ2-7; weak D call: TRBD2 (6 bases). The germline V gene has CDR1 SGHTA and CDR2 FQGNSA. The CDR3 consists of 14 residues. V was trimmed by 1 base and J by 0 bases, leaving 7 bases between them. The CDR3 sequence is CASSLGGDSYEQYF. CDR3 DNA sequence: TGTGCCAGCAGCTTAGGGGGGGACTCCTACGAGCAGTACTTC.

This clone was detected only a few times. The V gene is TRBV5-4, the J gene TRBJ1-1; D is unclear. The CDR3 consists of 13 residues. V dropped 5 bases and J dropped 5 bases, with 13 bases sitting between them. Germline V gene lookup returns CDR1 SGHNT and CDR2 YYREEE (reference sequence). In DNA form, the CDR3 reads TGTGCCAGCAGGTCAGGCGAGGGAACTGAAGCTTTCTTT. Amino acids: CASRSGEGTEAFF.

The chain links TRBV6-5 to TRBJ2-7, with D possibly TRBD2 on 5 matching bases. The V gene lost 10 bases and the J gene lost 7 bases, with 23 bases spanning the gap. Germline V gene sequence: CDR1 MNHEY, CDR2 SVGAGI. This CDR3 has 14 amino acids. CDR3 coding DNA: TGTGCCACCTACCCCCCCGGCCGCCCGGGAGAGCAGTACTTC. Translating gives CATYPPGRPGEQYF.

The J gene is TRBJ1-2, the V gene TRBV5-4, with D possibly matching TRBD1 (5 bases). V was clipped by 7 bases and J by 3 bases, with 16 bases between them. The germline V gene encodes CDR1 SGHNT and CDR2 YYREEE (reference sequence). The CDR3 sequence is 14 residues long. CDR3 amino acids: CASLPGWGDYGYTF. The CDR3 DNA sequence: TGTGCCAGCCTCCCCGGATGGGGGGACTATGGCTACACCTTC.

V and J are TRBV15 and TRBJ1-3; D is ambiguous. The CDR3 is 15 residues long. V lost 1 base to trimming and J lost 2 bases, with 9 bases between them. The germline V gene has CDR1 LNHNV and CDR2 YYDKDF (reference sequence). CDR3 protein: CATSRGEETGNTIYF. The CDR3 DNA is TGTGCCACCAGCAGAGGTGAGGAGACTGGAAACACCATATATTTT. Combining the CDR3 with reference TRBV15 and TRBJ1-3 gives the whole variable domain DAMVIQNPRYQVTQFGKPVTLSCSQTLNHNVMYWYQQKSSQAPKLLFHYYDKDFNNEADTPDNFQSRRPNTSFCFLDIRSPGLGDTAMYLCATSRGEETGNTIYFGEGSWLTVV.

This sequence joins TRBV9 and TRBJ2-7, with 7 bases aligning to TRBD1. Unmatched junction bases numbered 11, after V lost 1 base and J lost 4 bases. Germline lookup yields CDR1 SGDLS and CDR2 YYNGEE. The CDR3 has 16 residues. In DNA, the CDR3 is TGTGCCAGCAGCGTAAACCCACAGGGGACGGAATACGAGCAGTACTTC. It encodes CASSVNPQGTEYEQYF.

The rearrangement joins TRBV7-9 to TRBJ2-7; D perhaps matches TRBD2 (5 bases). This CDR3 is 16 amino acids long. Trimming took off 4 bases at V and 0 bases at J, with 16 bases between the two ends. From germline, CDR1 is SEHNR and CDR2 FQNEAQ (reference sequence). The CDR3 nucleotides read TGTGCCAGCAGCTCGTTCGGAGGCCCCCTCTCCTACGAGCAGTACTTC. Translation: CASSSFGGPLSYEQYF.

The chain uses TRBV10-3 and TRBJ2-7, with TRBD1 matching 9 bases. This CDR3 spans 15 amino acids. The trim removed 3 bases at V and 4 bases at J, leaving 7 bases unmatched. Germline CDR1 reads ENHRY; CDR2 reads SYGVKD. CDR3 region: CAISDPGQGLYEQYF. CDR3 coding DNA: TGTGCCATCAGTGACCCGGGACAGGGTTTGTACGAGCAGTACTTC.

In its sample, this clone was seen once. The V and J genes are TRBV9 and TRBJ1-2, with 12 bases fitting TRBD1. V lost 3 bases to trimming and J lost 3 bases; unmatched junction nucleotides: 6. This CDR3 has 16 amino acids. Germline lookup yields CDR1 SGDLS and CDR2 YYNGEE. CDR3 region: CASSDRDRGRDYGYTF. For the CDR3, the DNA is TGTGCCAGCAGCGACCGGGACAGGGGGCGAGACTATGGCTACACCTTC.

The rearrangement uses TRBV5-1 and TRBJ1-6, with 8 positions matching TRBD1. The CDR3 spans 16 residues. Germline CDR1 SGHRS, CDR2 YFSETQ. V shed 4 bases, J shed 8 bases, and the junction held 11 bases outside the gene matches. The CDR3 bases are TGCGCCAGCAGCCTGCAGGGACAGGCGTATGATTCACCCCTCCACTTT. Translation gives CASSLQGQAYDSPLHF. Full variable domain (remainder filled in from reference TRBV5-1 and TRBJ1-6): KAGVTQTPRYLIKTRGQQVTLSCSPISGHRSVSWYQQTPGQGLQFLFEYFSETQRNKGNFPGRFSGRQFSNSRSEMNVSTLELGDSALYLCASSLQGQAYDSPLHFGNGTRLTVT.

The chain employs TRBV11-3 and TRBJ2-5, with no clear D. The CDR3 runs to 13 residues. Trimming took 5 bases from V and 5 from J, leaving 12 bases between them. The V gene's germline CDR1 is SGHNT and CDR2 YENEEA. The DNA for the CDR3 is TGTGCCAGCAGCCTTAGAGGAGTTGAGACCCAGTACTTC. Amino acids: CASSLRGVETQYF.

This chain links TRBV2 with TRBJ2-3; a weak D match, TRBD1 (6 bases). CDR1 is SNHLY, CDR2 FYNNEI, per germline. The CDR3 has 13 residues. V lost 6 bases, J lost 4 bases, and 11 bases lay in between. This CDR3 is CASRDEGADTQYF. The CDR3 DNA reads as TGTGCCAGCAGAGATGAGGGGGCAGATACGCAGTATTTT.